Sequencing of this T cell receptor (beta chain) was carried out in a study of blood T cells in healthy people across ages (dated by TCRdb to the mid-2010s). At the level of the whole study: In model experiments, roughly one uniquely barcoded TCR beta cDNA molecule per two T cells was captured by template switching. To track age-related changes in TCR beta repertoire diversity, the study relied on deep sequencing normalized with unique cDNA molecular identifiers. Donors were grouped into four age groups: young (average 16 years), middle-aged (39), aged (approximately 58) and long-lived (less than 85). To avoid experimental bias, donors of different ages were spread randomly across the sequencing lanes. The study analyzed two additional independent replicas of 1 million unique cDNA reads from the same blood draw for two donors, one aged 18 to 30 and one aged 80 or older.

Donors were 35 to 40 systemically healthy Caucasian individuals from Russia aged roughly 6 to 90 years. Each donor gave 8 to 10 milliliters of peripheral blood, collected into EDTA-treated Vacutainer tubes. PBMCs were isolated by Ficoll-Paque density-gradient centrifugation, with at least 7 million obtained per sample. Trizol reagent was used to extract total RNA from the PBMCs, yielding at least 5.5 micrograms per sample. The percentages of naive CD45RAhigh/CD27high T cells were determined by flow cytometry on a PBMC aliquot from every donor. The paper's findings and limits, for the study overall: Because the CMV infection status of the donors was unknown, age-related changes in expanded clonotypes may potentially have been confounded. Bulk unsorted PBMC profiling prevented conclusive comparison of naive and antigen-experienced compartments. The long-lived group showed more naive CD4+ T cells, fewer expanded clones and increased TCR diversity than the aged group, suggesting age selection. The percentage of naive T cells measured by flow cytometry correlated strongly with observed TCR beta diversity. Observed TCR beta diversity per million T cells fell roughly linearly with age, and a significant reduction was already apparent by age roughly 40. Estimates of total diversity based on one million sequenced T cells were considered lower bounds and underestimates.

The library was prepared using 5' RACE. The sequencer was an Illumina HiSeq 2500. A second about 6 to 11 cycle PCR used a sample-barcoded 5' primer and a J-beta primer mix. Each TCR beta cDNA molecule received a unique molecular identifier from a template-switch 5' adaptor carrying 12 random nucleotides. Each sample yielded at least 2.5 million CDR3-containing paired-end reads. The Mint cDNA synthesis kit, primed by a TRBC-specific oligonucleotide, was used to synthesize first-strand cDNA from all RNA. All cDNA was treated with uracil-DNA glycosylase and then went through a first 18-cycle PCR with the universal primers M1SS and BC2_uni_R. Per the source publication's procedure: Normalization of each sample was performed by random selection of 1 million high-quality reads, each carrying a distinct molecular identifier. Reads sharing molecular identifiers were discarded rather than binned into consensus sequences. MiTCR, set to a Q25 quality threshold and the strictest error-elimination algorithm, was used for CDR3 identification, clonotype clustering and error correction. A nonparametric unseen species model with Euler transformation was used to estimate lower-bound total TCR beta diversity. The public reads were reprocessed in TCRdb via fastp at Q25 and MiXCR, keeping in-frame beta chains. For every CDR3 protein sequence, its rows merge into one entry that carries the most common genes and DNA. The V and J calls follow TCRdb's processing rather than the paper's. The sample data list about a million distinct CDR3 sequences, and roughly 48% of these were observed just once. The top ten hold about an eighth of the sample.

With regard to this clonotype: The antigen it recognizes is unknown. The input lacks base qualities; no much larger clone sits a single base away.

V gives up 0 bases and J gives up 13 bases, and the segment between their germline ends measures 12 bases. The CDR3 has 12 amino acids, counting the end cysteine and phenylalanine. Only the CDR3 part of the read is kept: 36 bases, read in frame from the first base. The germline V gene yields SGHDN for CDR1 and FVKESK for CDR2. The clonotype comes from a man aged 30-40 years in good health. The sequenced sample consisted of blood. This receptor chain uses TRBV14 and TRBJ1-2; the D gene is not confidently resolved. The CDR3 has the sequence CASSQDRLTFTF. The nucleotide sequence is given as TGTGCCAGCAGCCAAGACCGCCTAACCTTCACCTTC.